Listed below are T cell receptor beta chains from one sample, sequenced in a study of metastatic and nonmetastatic thyroid tumors. TCRdb re-called the PCR reads through MiXCR. Among around 31,000 clones listed, roughly 29% were seen once. Sequenced: blood. Receptors originate from a female donor with papillary thyroid cancer or a benign thyroid nodule (not recorded which). Some clones in this sample may be carry-over from other donors' samples. CDR3s include the opening cysteine and the closing phenylalanine or tryptophan. The D gene is left open where the match is weak. Clone sizes are given selectively: once, few, many, or a class where the clone is expanded.

v_gene,d_gene,j_gene,abundance,CDR3aa,CDR3nt
TRBV27,.,TRBJ2-1,medium-sized,CASSGSESSYNEQFF,TGTGCCAGCAGTGGGAGCGAGAGCTCCTACAATGAGCAGTTCTTC
TRBV6-5,TRBD2,TRBJ2-7,few,CASSYSKKLTGGLQYF,TGTGCCAGCAGTTACTCGAAAAAGCTGACGGGAGGGCTGCAGTACTTC
TRBV7-9,.,TRBJ2-3,many,CASSFPLSATSTDTQYF,TGTGCCAGCAGCTTTCCCCTTAGCGCTACTAGCACAGATACGCAGTATTTT
TRBV7-8,.,TRBJ1-5,.,CASSTRGGGPSNQPQHF,TGTGCCAGCAGCACAAGGGGCGGGGGTCCTAGCAATCAGCCCCAGCATTTT
TRBV12-3/TRBV12-4,.,TRBJ2-1,few,CASSLGPPSYNEQFF,TGTGCCAGCAGTTTAGGGCCCCCCTCCTACAATGAGCAGTTCTTC
TRBV24-1,.,TRBJ2-1,few,CATSDPGGNEQFF,TGTGCCACCAGTGACCCAGGGGGGAATGAGCAGTTCTTC
TRBV5-1,.,TRBJ2-7,.,CASSLRGEYYEQYF,TGCGCCAGCAGCTTGAGGGGGGAGTACTACGAGCAGTACTTC
TRBV6-1,.,TRBJ1-4,many,CASSGSTNEKLFF,TGTGCCAGTTCGGGATCAACTAATGAAAAACTGTTTTTT
TRBV9,.,TRBJ1-2,.,CASSVGGPANYGYTF,TGTGCCAGCAGCGTAGGAGGGCCAGCTAACTATGGCTACACCTTC
TRBV6-1,.,TRBJ1-5,.,CASGLQGQPQHF,TGTGCCAGCGGCCTCCAGGGGCAGCCCCAGCATTTT
TRBV5-5,.,TRBJ2-1,.,CASSSTKPGNEQFF,TGTGCCAGCAGCTCGACCAAGCCGGGCAATGAGCAGTTCTTC
TRBV20-1,.,TRBJ2-7,.,CSAHRDRDYEQYF,TGCAGTGCTCACCGGGACCGGGACTACGAGCAGTACTTC
TRBV5-1,TRBD1,TRBJ1-1,few,CASSPRDRENTEAFF,TGCGCCAGCAGCCCGAGGGACAGAGAGAACACTGAAGCTTTCTTT
TRBV19,.,TRBJ2-3,few,CASTINRSGMQYF,TGTGCCAGCACGATCAACCGCAGTGGAATGCAGTATTTT
TRBV5-1,.,TRBJ1-4,few,CASSREGIITNEKLFF,TGCGCCAGCAGCCGTGAAGGGATTATAACTAATGAAAAACTGTTTTTT
TRBV12-3/TRBV12-4,.,TRBJ1-2,few,CASSPGSYGYTF,TGTGCCAGCAGCCCTGGCTCGTATGGCTACACCTTC
TRBV12-3/TRBV12-4,.,TRBJ1-6,.,CASSLEQGIISPLHF,TGTGCCAGCAGTTTAGAGCAGGGGATAATTTCACCCCTCCACTTT
TRBV27,TRBD1,TRBJ1-2,medium-sized,CASSYSGTAFNYGYTF,TGTGCCAGCAGTTACTCCGGGACAGCTTTTAACTATGGCTACACCTTC
TRBV12-3/TRBV12-4,.,TRBJ2-5,many,CASSRDNQETQYF,TGTGCCAGCAGCCGGGACAATCAAGAGACCCAGTACTTC
TRBV12-3/TRBV12-4,.,TRBJ2-3,once,CASSSVTDTQYF,TGTGCCAGCAGTTCGGTGACAGATACGCAGTATTTT
TRBV7-2,TRBD2,TRBJ2-7,.,CASSSSREDEQYF,TGTGCCAGCAGTTCCAGCCGGGAGGACGAGCAGTACTTC
TRBV20-1,TRBD1,TRBJ1-1,.,CSARTVNTGGTEAFF,TGCAGTGCTAGGACGGTAAATACAGGGGGCACTGAAGCTTTCTTT
TRBV20-1,.,TRBJ1-5,.,CSARDLGGVGQPQHF,TGCAGTGCTAGAGATCTTGGAGGGGTTGGGCAGCCCCAGCATTTT
TRBV28,TRBD1,TRBJ1-1,few,CASRWMGDRRTEAFF,TGTGCCAGCCGGTGGATGGGGGACAGAAGGACTGAAGCTTTCTTT
TRBV6-2/TRBV6-3,TRBD1,TRBJ1-3,.,CASTGRQGRTGNTIYF,TGTGCCAGCACCGGACGACAGGGGAGGACTGGAAACACCATATATTTT
TRBV5-4,TRBD1,TRBJ2-1,many,CASSVGTGAYNEQFF,TGTGCCAGCAGCGTCGGGACAGGGGCTTACAATGAGCAGTTCTTC
TRBV9,.,TRBJ2-5,.,CASSVGGGEETQYF,TGTGCCAGCAGCGTAGGAGGGGGTGAAGAGACCCAGTACTTC
TRBV30,.,TRBJ2-7,.,CAWSVPGGTYEQYF,TGTGCCTGGAGTGTACCCGGGGGAACCTACGAGCAGTACTTC
TRBV11-1,TRBD2,TRBJ2-1,.,CASSLIRAGGPPYNEQFF,TGTGCCAGCAGCTTAATACGAGCGGGAGGGCCCCCCTACAATGAGCAGTTCTTC
TRBV4-1,TRBD1,TRBJ2-7,.,CASSHPQGADQYF,TGCGCCAGCAGCCACCCACAGGGGGCGGACCAGTACTTC
TRBV10-1,TRBD1,TRBJ1-6,medium-sized,CASSDGQGAGSPLHF,TGCGCCAGCAGCGATGGACAGGGGGCCGGTTCACCCCTCCACTTT
TRBV14,TRBD1,TRBJ1-1,many,CASSQDLGQGARTEAFF,TGTGCCAGCAGCCAAGATCTGGGACAGGGGGCGAGGACTGAAGCTTTCTTT
TRBV20-1,.,TRBJ1-2,.,CTQGLESYTF,TGCACCCAGGGTCTAGAGAGTTACACCTTC
TRBV5-1,.,TRBJ2-1,many,CASSLKGDFYNEQFF,TGCGCCAGCAGCTTGAAGGGGGACTTTTACAATGAGCAGTTCTTC
TRBV6-1,.,TRBJ2-7,.,CASSSTPGRSHF,TGTGCCAGCAGCTCGACCCCGGGACGTTCACACTTC
TRBV2,.,TRBJ1-5,few,CASNRGQGYNQPQHF,TGTGCCAGCAACCGAGGGCAGGGGTACAATCAGCCCCAGCATTTT
TRBV4-3,TRBD1,TRBJ1-4,many,CASSQGGQGQGEKLFF,TGCGCCAGCAGCCAAGGGGGCCAGGGACAGGGTGAAAAACTGTTTTTT
TRBV20-1,TRBD1,TRBJ1-2,.,CSARIRGQGRYGYTF,TGCAGTGCTAGAATTCGGGGACAGGGAAGATATGGCTACACCTTC
TRBV5-5,TRBD1,TRBJ1-4,many,CASSVRGDEKLFF,TGTGCCAGCAGCGTCAGGGGGGATGAAAAACTGTTTTTT
TRBV5-1,TRBD1,TRBJ1-2,.,CASSSDRGNIYGYTF,TGCGCCAGCAGTTCGGACAGGGGCAATATTTATGGCTACACCTTC
TRBV6-2/TRBV6-3,.,TRBJ1-1,few,CASSYGGANTEAFF,TGTGCCAGCAGTTACGGCGGAGCGAACACTGAAGCTTTCTTT
TRBV28,TRBD1,TRBJ1-1,many,CASSLGTGGWNTEAFF,TGTGCCAGCAGCCTCGGGACAGGGGGTTGGAACACTGAAGCTTTCTTT
TRBV19,TRBD2,TRBJ2-1,.,CASSNLLAGGEQFF,TGTGCCAGTAGTAACCTACTAGCGGGAGGTGAGCAGTTCTTC
TRBV5-6,.,TRBJ2-5,few,CASSPTVSGETQYF,TGTGCCAGCAGCCCGACCGTATCCGGAGAGACCCAGTACTTC
TRBV4-2,.,TRBJ2-3,once,CASSQDPVVSGDTQYF,TGTGCCAGCAGCCAAGATCCCGTAGTCTCGGGAGATACGCAGTATTTT
TRBV6-2/TRBV6-3,.,TRBJ1-3,medium-sized,CASRQSENTIYF,TGTGCCAGCAGACAGTCAGAAAACACCATATATTTT
TRBV5-1,.,TRBJ1-2,medium-sized,CASSLEAGSYGYTF,TGCGCCAGCAGCTTGGAGGCAGGGAGCTATGGCTACACCTTC
TRBV7-9,.,TRBJ1-4,.,CASSPGPGIATNEKLFF,TGTGCCAGCAGCCCCGGCCCCGGGATTGCAACTAATGAAAAACTGTTTTTT
TRBV11-2,TRBD1,TRBJ1-1,many,CASSSAPGTAAVF,TGTGCCAGCAGTTCAGCTCCCGGGACAGCAGCCGTCTTT
TRBV5-1,.,TRBJ2-3,.,CASSLEAGLPDTQYF,TGCGCCAGCAGCTTGGAGGCGGGGCTACCAGATACGCAGTATTTT
TRBV5-8,TRBD1,TRBJ1-2,few,CASTEIRTGPYGYTF,TGTGCCAGCACCGAAATTAGGACAGGACCCTATGGCTACACCTTC